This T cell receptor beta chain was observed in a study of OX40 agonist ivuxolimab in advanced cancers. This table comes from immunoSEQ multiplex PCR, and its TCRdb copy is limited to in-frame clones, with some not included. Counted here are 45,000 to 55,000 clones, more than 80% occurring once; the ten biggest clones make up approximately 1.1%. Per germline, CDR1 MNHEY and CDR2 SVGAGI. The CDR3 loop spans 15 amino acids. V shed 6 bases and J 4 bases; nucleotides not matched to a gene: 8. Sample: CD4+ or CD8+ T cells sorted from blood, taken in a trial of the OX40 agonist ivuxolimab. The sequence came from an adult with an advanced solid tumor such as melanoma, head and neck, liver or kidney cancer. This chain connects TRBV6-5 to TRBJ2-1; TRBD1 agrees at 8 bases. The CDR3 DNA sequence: TGTGCCAGCAGAAATTCAGGGGGCTATTACAATGAGCAGTTCTTC. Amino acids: CASRNSGGYYNEQFF.